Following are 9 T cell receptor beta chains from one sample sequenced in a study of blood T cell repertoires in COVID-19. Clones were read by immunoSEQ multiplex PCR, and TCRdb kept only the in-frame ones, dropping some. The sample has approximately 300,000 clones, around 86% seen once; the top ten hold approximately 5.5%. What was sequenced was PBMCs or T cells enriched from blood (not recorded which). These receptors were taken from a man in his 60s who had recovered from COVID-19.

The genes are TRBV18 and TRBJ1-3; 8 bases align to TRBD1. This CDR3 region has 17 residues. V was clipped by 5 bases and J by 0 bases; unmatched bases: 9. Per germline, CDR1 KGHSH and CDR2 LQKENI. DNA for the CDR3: TGTGCCAGCTCATCAACGACAGGGGATACCTCTGGAAACACCATATATTTT. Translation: CASSSTTGDTSGNTIYF. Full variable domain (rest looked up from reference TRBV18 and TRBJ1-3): NAGVMQNPRHLVRRRGQEARLRCSPMKGHSHVYWYRQLPEEGLKFMVYLQKENIIDESGMPKERFSAEFPKEGPSILRIQQVVRGDSAAYFCASSSTTGDTSGNTIYFGEGSWLTVV.

The CDR3 coding sequence is TGTGCCAGTAGTCCCGGGACAGGGGGAAGGGAAGCTTTCTTT. As protein: CASSPGTGGREAFF. The gene calls are TRBV19 and TRBJ1-1, with 11 nucleotides matching TRBD1. The CDR3 has 14 residues. Germline values: CDR1 LNHDA, CDR2 SQIVND (reference sequence). V shed 5 bases, J shed 8 bases, and the junction held 7 bases outside the gene matches.

CDR3 DNA sequence: TGTGCCAGCGGCCGGGCAGGGCTGAACTATGGCTACACCTTC. It is translated as CASGRAGLNYGYTF. V usage is TRBV9 and J usage is TRBJ1-2; TRBD1 might be the D (5 bases). This CDR3 comprises 14 residues. V was trimmed by 7 bases and J by 2 bases, leaving 15 bases between them. CDR1 and CDR2 from the germline V gene are SGDLS and YYNGEE.

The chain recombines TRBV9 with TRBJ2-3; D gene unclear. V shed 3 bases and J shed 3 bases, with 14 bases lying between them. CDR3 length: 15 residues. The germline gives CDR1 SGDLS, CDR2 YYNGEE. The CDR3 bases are TGTGCCAGCAGCGCCGGAGCTATTGTTACAGATACGCAGTATTTT. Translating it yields CASSAGAIVTDTQYF.

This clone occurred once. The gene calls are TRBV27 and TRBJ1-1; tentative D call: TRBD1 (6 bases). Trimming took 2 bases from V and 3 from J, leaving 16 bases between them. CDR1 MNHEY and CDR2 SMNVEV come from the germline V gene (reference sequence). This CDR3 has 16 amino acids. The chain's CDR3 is CASSLRYAGAYTEAFF. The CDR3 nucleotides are TGTGCCAGCAGTTTAAGATATGCGGGGGCGTACACTGAAGCTTTCTTT.

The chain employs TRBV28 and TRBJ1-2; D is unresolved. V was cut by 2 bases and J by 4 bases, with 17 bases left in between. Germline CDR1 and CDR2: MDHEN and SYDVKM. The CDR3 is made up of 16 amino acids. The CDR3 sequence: CASSLPKLGQIYGYTF. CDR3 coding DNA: TGTGCCAGCAGTTTACCCAAACTTGGGCAGATCTATGGCTACACCTTC.

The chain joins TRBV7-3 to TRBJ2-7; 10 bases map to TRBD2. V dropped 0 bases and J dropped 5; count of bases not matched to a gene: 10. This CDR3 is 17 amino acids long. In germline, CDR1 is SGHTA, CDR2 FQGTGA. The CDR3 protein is CASSLTRLAGEQDEQYF. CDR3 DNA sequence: TGTGCCAGCAGCTTAACGCGGCTAGCGGGAGAACAGGACGAGCAGTACTTC.

The CDR3 DNA reads as TGTGCCAGCAGCCTGTCAGGGTGGGGATCCTACGAGCAGTACTTC. Amino acids: CASSLSGWGSYEQYF. The chain employs TRBV6-5 and TRBJ2-7; perhaps TRBD1 as D (5 bases). The CDR3 runs to 15 residues. Germline V lookup: CDR1 MNHEY, CDR2 SVGAGI. The V gene lost 6 bases and the J gene lost 1 base, with 16 bases spanning the gap.

The CDR3 DNA sequence: TGTGCCAGCTCACCCACCACTAGCGGGATAGGCTACAATGAGCAGTTCTTC. It is translated as CASSPTTSGIGYNEQFF. The chain uses TRBV18 and TRBJ2-1; 10 bases are a match to TRBD2. Germline values: CDR1 KGHSH, CDR2 LQKENI. This CDR3 is 17 amino acids long. Losses at the gene ends were 3 bases for V and 3 bases for J; bases not matched to a gene: 8.